This note documents a single T cell receptor beta chain sequence. Methods used by the authors: Quantification of nucleated cells was approximated via reference gene primer amplification. TCRdb's copy holds only in-frame clones and misses some; the assay was immunoSEQ multiplex PCR. D and trimming come from the DNA, and the V and J calls and clone size come from that table. This table has tens of thousands of clones, around 81% appearing once. The data are from a study of blood T cell repertoires in COVID-19. Turning to the study itself: The study drew acute and convalescent COVID-19 samples from the United States, Italy and Spain. PBMCs, B-cell-depleted T cells, or T cells provided the cDNA or gDNA that made up the material.

The CDR3 runs 12 residues. The V gene lost 5 bases and the J gene lost 6 bases, with 11 bases spanning the gap. Per the germline V gene, CDR1 is MDHEN and CDR2 is SYDVKM. The chain couples TRBV28 to TRBJ2-7; D uncertain. The origin of this receptor is a human donor in a cohort sampled during active COVID-19. Sequenced: peripheral blood. The CDR3 region is CASSLLTGEQYF. DNA for the CDR3: TGTGCCAGCAGTCTACTTACGGGCGAGCAGTACTTC.